A single sample gave rise to the 23 T cell receptor beta chains below, sequenced in a study of graft-versus-host responses after intestinal transplantation. This table comes from immunoSEQ multiplex PCR, and its TCRdb copy is limited to in-frame clones, with some not included. The sample contains some 10,000 clones, 80% to 95% of which appear only once. This specimen consisted of PBMCs, obtained less than 70 days after transplant. The receptor set was obtained from a human patient who received an intestinal transplant, so some T cells may come from the graft donor.

The chain carries TRBV6-5 and TRBJ2-5; TRBD1 might be the D (8 bases). The germline gives CDR1 MNHEY, CDR2 SVGAGI. Trimming took 5 bases from V and 5 from J, leaving 12 bases between them. The CDR3 extends over 13 amino acids. The CDR3 region has the DNA TGTGCCAGCAGTGTACAGGGGGGGGAGACCCAGTACTTC. This translates into CASSVQGGETQYF.

The V gene is TRBV28, the J gene TRBJ1-1, with D hard to call. Germline V CDR1 and CDR2: MDHEN, SYDVKM. There are 12 residues in the CDR3. Trimming pared 7 bases from V and 6 bases from J, leaving 12 bases between. The CDR3 here is CASTPLFAEAFF. The CDR3 DNA reads TGTGCCAGCACCCCCCTTTTCGCTGAAGCTTTCTTT.

The chain employs TRBV9 and TRBJ2-7; 11 nucleotides agree with TRBD1. The CDR3 length is 18 residues. Germline CDR1 reads SGDLS; CDR2 reads YYNGEE. V lost 0 bases, J lost 3 bases, and 11 bases stayed unmatched. CDR3 nucleotides: TGTGCCAGCAGCGTAGGTCGTTGGGGAGGGACAGGGGGCTACGAGCAGTACTTC. Translating it yields CASSVGRWGGTGGYEQYF.

The chain has TRBV11-2 and TRBJ2-1, with D tentatively TRBD1 (6 bases). The V gene lost 5 bases and the J gene lost 0 bases, with 14 bases spanning the gap. The CDR3 is made up of 16 amino acids. The V gene's germline CDR1 is SGHAT and CDR2 FQNNGV. CDR3 amino acids: CASSPLGGSSYNEQFF. In nucleotides, the CDR3 is TGTGCCAGCAGCCCGCTAGGGGGTAGCTCCTACAATGAGCAGTTCTTC.

Written as DNA, the CDR3 is TGTGCCAGCCTACAGGGCTACGAGCAGTACTTC. Amino acid sequence: CASLQGYEQYF. The J gene is TRBJ2-7, the V gene TRBV6-5; D possibly corresponds to TRBD1 (6 bases). The germline gives CDR1 MNHEY, CDR2 SVGAGI. The CDR3 runs 11 residues. V was shortened by 8 bases and J by 3 bases, with 8 bases between the two germline ends.

This clone has a single count. V usage is TRBV27 and J usage is TRBJ2-5, with no clear D. V was cut by 1 base and J by 4 bases, with 7 bases left in between. CDR3 length equals 13 residues. The germline CDR1 and CDR2 sequences are MNHEY and SMNVEV (reference sequence). CDR3 bases: TGTGCCAGCAGTTTATTTTCGGGAGAGACCCAGTACTTC. It is translated as CASSLFSGETQYF.

The chain carries TRBV9 and TRBJ1-6, with a tentative D call TRBD1 (5 bases). Trimming took 4 bases from V and 9 from J, leaving 14 bases between them. The germline CDR1 and CDR2 sequences are SGDLS and YYNGEE. The CDR3 sequence is 14 residues long. The CDR3 DNA sequence: TGTGCCAGCAGCCGGAAACCACAGGTTTCACCCCTCCACTTT. Its translation is CASSRKPQVSPLHF. Variable domain in full (rest from reference TRBV9 and TRBJ1-6): DSGVTQTPKHLITATGQRVTLRCSPRSGDLSVYWYQQSLDQGLQFLIQYYNGEERAKGNILERFSAQQFPDLHSELNLSSLELGDSALYFCASSRKPQVSPLHFGNGTRLTVT.

CDR3 loop: CASSVREGRADTQYF. The CDR3 DNA is TGTGCCAGCAGTGTCCGGGAGGGCCGGGCAGATACGCAGTATTTT. The chain recombines TRBV6-5 with TRBJ2-3; TRBD2 aligns across 8 bases. This CDR3 is built from 15 residues. From germline, CDR1 is MNHEY and CDR2 SVGAGI. J was trimmed by 4 bases and V by 5 bases; bases with no gene match: 8.

CDR3 sequence (DNA): TGTGCCAGCAGCTACGGGACTAGCGGGGGTGATGAGCAGTTCTTC. Amino acids: CASSYGTSGGDEQFF. The chain joins TRBV7-9 to TRBJ2-1; TRBD2 matches 14 bases. Germline V CDR1 and CDR2: SEHNR, FQNEAQ (reference sequence). The CDR3 sequence is 15 residues long. After removal of 4 bases from V and 8 bases from J, the junction contained 4 bases not matched to a gene.

The chain is built from TRBV9 and TRBJ2-7, with 9 bases that match TRBD1. The CDR3 sequence is 15 residues long. Trimming at V came to 2 bases and at J to 0 bases, leaving 3 bases not matched to a gene. Germline CDR1 reads SGDLS; CDR2 reads YYNGEE. CDR3 sequence reads: CASSVGTGSSYEQYF. CDR3 nucleotide sequence: TGTGCCAGCAGCGTTGGGACAGGGAGCTCCTACGAGCAGTACTTC.

Here the CDR3 reads CASSQGLQETQYF. The CDR3 DNA reads as TGCGCCAGCAGCCAAGGACTACAAGAGACCCAGTACTTC. V gene TRBV4-3 combines with J gene TRBJ2-5, with D possibly TRBD2 on 5 matching bases. V was cut by 1 base and J by 2 bases, with 5 bases left in between. The length of the CDR3 is 13 residues. The germline gives CDR1 LGHNA, CDR2 YSLEER.

The V call is TRBV6-4, the J call TRBJ2-2; the D is unclear. There are 12 residues in the CDR3. V gave up 3 bases and J gave up 7 bases, with 6 bases separating them. Germline CDR1 reads MRHNA; CDR2 reads SNTAGT. The CDR3 protein is CASSEGSGELFF. CDR3 nucleotides: TGTGCCAGCAGTGAAGGAAGCGGGGAGCTGTTTTTT.

The chain uses TRBV28 and TRBJ2-5; D unresolved. The J call may be faulty, since TRBJ2-7 better matches the DNA end. Germline CDR1 and CDR2: MDHEN and SYDVKM. This CDR3 is built from 13 residues. This CDR3 is CASSSPAGYEQYF. The CDR3, as DNA: TGTGCCAGCAGTTCTCCCGCAGGCTACGAGCAGTACTTC.

The chain couples TRBV7-9 to TRBJ1-2, with D perhaps matching TRBD1 (5 bases). Between the trimmed V and J ends, which lost 6 bases and 10 bases, there was a span of 15 bases. Germline assignment: CDR1 SEHNR and CDR2 FQNEAQ (reference sequence). The CDR3 has 12 residues. The CDR3 loop reads CASSLGWGNYTF. In DNA form, the CDR3 reads TGTGCCAGCAGTCTAGGGTGGGGGAACTACACCTTC.

This sequence joins TRBV25-1 and TRBJ2-7; weak D call: TRBD2 (6 bases). V lost 8 bases and J lost 5, with 13 bases in between. Germline V gene sequence: CDR1 MGHDK, CDR2 SYGVNS. The CDR3 length is 12 residues. For the CDR3, the DNA is TGTGCCAGCCGCGGCAGGGAGGACGAGCAGTACTTC. It codes for CASRGREDEQYF.

This chain connects TRBV5-5 to TRBJ1-5; weak D call: TRBD1 (5 bases). The CDR3 extends over 17 amino acids. The germline V and J ends were trimmed by 5 bases and 0 bases, with 18 bases remaining between them. Germline CDR1 SGHKS, CDR2 YYEKEE (reference sequence). The CDR3 region is CASSLLGGDISNQPQHF. As DNA, the CDR3 is TGTGCCAGCAGTTTGTTGGGGGGAGACATTAGCAATCAGCCCCAGCATTTT.

The chain couples TRBV4-1 to TRBJ2-1, with unresolved D. Trimming removed 1 base at V and 0 bases at J, with 13 bases between. Looked up from germline, CDR1 is MGHRA and CDR2 is YSYEKL. The CDR3 spans 17 residues. CDR3 sequence reads: CASSQGSHSLSYNEQFF. CDR3 sequence (DNA): TGCGCCAGCAGCCAAGGATCCCACAGCCTCTCCTACAATGAGCAGTTCTTC.

The V call is TRBV20-1, the J call TRBJ2-7; maybe TRBD1 (6 bases). The CDR3 is 11 residues long. Trimming shortened V by 3 bases and J by 10 bases, and 13 bases separated the two germline ends. Germline-derived CDR1 and CDR2 are DFQATT and SNEGSKA (reference sequence). The CDR3 DNA is TGCAGTGCTAGGTCCCAGGGGCCTCAGTACTTC. It yields the protein CSARSQGPQYF.

The genes are TRBV5-6 and TRBJ2-1; D uncertain. The V end lost 2 bases, the J end lost 5 bases, and 8 bases lay between the germline ends. The CDR3 is 13 residues long. The germline V gene has CDR1 SGHDT and CDR2 YYEEEE. The DNA of the CDR3 is TGTGCCAGCAGCTTTGGTGTCAACAATGAGCAGTTCTTC. This gives the protein CASSFGVNNEQFF. The full variable domain, completed using reference TRBV5-6 and TRBJ2-1, is DAGVTQSPTHLIKTRGQQVTLRCSPKSGHDTVSWYQQALGQGPQFIFQYYEEEERQRGNFPDRFSGHQFPNYSSELNVNALLLGDSALYLCASSFGVNNEQFFGPGTRLTVL.

The chain employs TRBV27 and TRBJ2-1; 8 nucleotides align to TRBD2. Germline CDR1 and CDR2: MNHEY and SMNVEV (reference sequence). With 2 bases clipped from V and 4 bases from J, the junction kept 7 bases outside the gene matches. This CDR3 is built from 16 residues. The CDR3 here is CASSLSGRGWYNEQFF. In DNA, the CDR3 is TGTGCCAGCAGTTTAAGCGGGAGAGGGTGGTACAATGAGCAGTTCTTC.

V usage is TRBV11-3 and J usage is TRBJ2-1, with 7 bases aligning to TRBD2. In germline, CDR1 is SGHNT, CDR2 YENEEA. J gave up 6 bases and V 3 bases, and 11 bases lay outside the gene matches. The CDR3 contains 16 residues. The CDR3 spells CASSLEGGGGSNEQFF. The DNA for the CDR3 is TGTGCCAGCAGCTTGGAGGGAGGCGGCGGGAGCAATGAGCAGTTCTTC.

The chain carries TRBV6-1 and TRBJ2-1, with 11 bases lining up with TRBD2. The CDR3 contains 16 residues. The germline gives CDR1 MNHNS, CDR2 SASEGT. The V gene end was trimmed by 3 bases and the J gene end by 1 base; junction bases not matched to a gene: 2. The CDR3 nucleotides read TGTGCCAGCAGTGACGTAGCGGGAGGGTCCTACAATGAGCAGTTCTTC. Protein product: CASSDVAGGSYNEQFF.

The J gene is TRBJ2-1, the V gene TRBV19, with D unclear. V was shortened by 3 bases and J by 7 bases, with 16 bases between the two germline ends. The CDR3 totals 15 residues. CDR1 and CDR2 from the germline V gene are LNHDA and SQIVND (reference sequence). The CDR3 DNA is TGTGCCAGTAGTATCTCTATAGGAGTGACAAATGAGCAGTTCTTC. This sequence encodes CASSISIGVTNEQFF.